The sequence of this T cell receptor (beta chain) was determined in a study of CD8+ T cells in alopecia areata. For the study at large: Each day, treated patients took oral tofacitinib twice, at 5 to 10 mg per dose. Findings and caveats of the study: Administration of tofacitinib significantly diminished scalp clonality and expanded CD8+ clones within the top 100. Greater clonality was observed in lesional scalp samples, especially alopecia totalis/universalis, versus normal scalp.

Treatment indicated: oral pan-JAK inhibitor, 5-10 mg twice daily. TCR sequencing used cDNA made by reverse transcription of extracted RNA. Libraries were prepared by immunoSEQ multiplex PCR; TCRdb keeps only in-frame clonotypes and omits some of them. The data contain about 140,000 clones, more than 85% of them singletons. Germline loops: CDR1 MGHRA, CDR2 YSYEKL. V gave up 0 bases and J gave up 0 bases, with 14 bases separating them. The CDR3 contains 17 residues. Worth noting for this clone: As yet, its antigen is unknown.

The source material was CD8+ T cells sorted from blood, sampled at week 4, from a patient treated with tofacitinib. This clonotype was obtained from a human donor with alopecia areata. The chain links TRBV4-1 to TRBJ2-5; a possible D gene is TRBD2 (6 bases). The CDR3: CASSQDELARYQETQYF. The DNA for the CDR3 is TGCGCCAGCAGCCAAGATGAGCTAGCGAGGTACCAAGAGACCCAGTACTTC.